Presented here are 20 T cell receptor beta chains from one specimen sequenced in a study of a mutant IDH1 vaccine in newly diagnosed glioma. Generated by immunoSEQ multiplex PCR, the TCRdb table keeps only in-frame clones and is missing some. The table records tens of thousands of clones, 80% to 95% of them present only once. Regarding time point: week 35, safety follow-up. The study gave 300 ug of mutant IDH1 20-mer peptide per vaccine dose, with topical imiquimod. Antigens for these TCRs are unknown. Specimen: PBMCs, collected from a glioma patient whose treatment included an IDH1 peptide vaccine. Source of these receptors: a man between 45 and 60 years old with glioma.

The DNA of the CDR3 is TGCGCCAGCAGCCTCCCGGGGACACGGAACACCGGGGAGCTGTTTTTT. Its protein product is CASSLPGTRNTGELFF. The V call is TRBV4-1, the J call TRBJ2-2, with D maybe TRBD1 (6 bases). Between the trimmed V and J ends, which lost 4 bases and 1 base, there was a span of 13 bases. This CDR3 spans 16 amino acids. Germline V gene lookup returns CDR1 MGHRA and CDR2 YSYEKL.

This sequence joins TRBV28 and TRBJ2-2; D is possibly TRBD1 (6 bases). V lost 6 bases and J lost 4, with 18 bases in between. Germline V CDR1 and CDR2: MDHEN, SYDVKM. The CDR3 spans 16 residues. For the CDR3, the DNA is TGTGCCAGCAGCCCCATCCAGAACAGGGTCACCGGGGAGCTGTTTTTT. It translates to CASSPIQNRVTGELFF.

The chain is built from TRBV19 and TRBJ2-6, with a possible D match to TRBD1 (5 bases). The CDR3 loop spans 15 amino acids. The V end was cut by 5 bases, the J end by 0 bases, with 8 bases between. CDR1 LNHDA and CDR2 SQIVND come from the germline V gene (reference sequence). The CDR3 DNA sequence: TGTGCCAGTAGTTCTACAGGCTCTGGGGCCAACGTCCTGACTTTC. This translates into CASSSTGSGANVLTF.

CDR3 in DNA: TGTGCCAGCAGCGCCACAGGCTCCAGAACTGAAGCTTTCTTT. The encoded protein is CASSATGSRTEAFF. The V and J genes are TRBV7-6 and TRBJ1-1; D may be TRBD1 (5 bases). The CDR3 has 14 amino acids. Germline V gene sequence: CDR1 SGHVS, CDR2 FNYEAQ. Trimming pared 5 bases from V and 5 bases from J, leaving 15 bases between. The complete variable domain, with remaining parts taken from reference TRBV7-6 and TRBJ1-1, reads GAGVSQSPRYKVTKRGQDVALRCDPISGHVSLYWYRQALGQGPEFLTYFNYEAQQDKSGLPNDRFSAERPEGSISTLTIQRTEQRDSAMYRCASSATGSRTEAFFGQGTRLTVV.

This CDR3 is CAWRRTTGPDEQYF. The CDR3 DNA follows: TGTGCCTGGAGGAGAACGACAGGGCCTGACGAGCAGTACTTC. The genes are TRBV30 and TRBJ2-7; 7 bases are shared with TRBD1. V was pared by 3 bases and J by 5 bases, with 10 bases of the junction left unmatched. The CDR3 length is 14 residues. Looked up from germline, CDR1 is GTSNPN and CDR2 is SVGIG (reference sequence). Full variable domain (missing parts from reference TRBV30 and TRBJ2-7): SQTIHQWPATLVQPVGSPLSLECTVEGTSNPNLYWYRQAAGRGLQLLFYSVGIGQISSEVPQNLSASRPQDRQFILSSKKLLLSDSGFYLCAWRRTTGPDEQYFGPGTRLTVT.

V gene TRBV27 combines with J gene TRBJ1-6, with D possibly TRBD1 on 5 matching bases. The germline V and J ends were trimmed by 5 bases and 0 bases, with 14 bases remaining between them. The CDR3 totals 17 residues. Germline CDR1 reads MNHEY; CDR2 reads SMNVEV (reference sequence). In DNA, the CDR3 is TGTGCCAGCAGTAAGAATGGGGGTTACTCCTATAATTCACCCCTCCACTTT. Its translation is CASSKNGGYSYNSPLHF.

This clone is a singleton in its sample. The rearrangement joins TRBV6-5 to TRBJ1-2, with D uncertain. Per the germline V gene, CDR1 is MNHEY and CDR2 is SVGAGI. The V end was cut by 6 bases, the J end by 6 bases, with 17 bases between. This CDR3 spans 14 amino acids. The CDR3 sequence: CASSLPGQKNGYTF. Here the CDR3 DNA reads TGTGCCAGCAGCCTCCCGGGCCAGAAGAATGGCTACACCTTC.

The chain couples TRBV29-1 to TRBJ2-1; 8 bases are a match to TRBD1. Germline V gene data show CDR1 as SQVTM and CDR2 as ANQGSEA. This CDR3 has 14 amino acids. Germline trimming cut 7 bases from V and 6 bases from J; bases unmatched to any gene: 11. The CDR3 bases are TGCAGCGGCACTACCGGGACAGGACCCAATGAGCAGTTCTTC. It is translated as CSGTTGTGPNEQFF.

This rearrangement joins TRBV7-8 to TRBJ2-7; weak D call: TRBD1 (5 bases). Germline values: CDR1 SGHVS, CDR2 FQNEAQ. V lost 3 bases and J lost 3, with 15 bases in between. CDR3 length: 15 amino acids. The CDR3 is CASSLRPRVGYEQYF. CDR3 sequence (DNA): TGTGCCAGCAGCTTGAGGCCCAGGGTCGGCTACGAGCAGTACTTC.

V gene TRBV5-1 combines with J gene TRBJ2-5; D unresolved. The CDR3 spans 13 residues. Germline lookup yields CDR1 SGHRS and CDR2 YFSETQ. Trimming removed 0 bases from V and 5 bases from J, with 8 bases in between. The CDR3: CASSLGGGETQYF. CDR3 coding DNA: TGCGCCAGCAGCTTGGGGGGTGGCGAGACCCAGTACTTC.

The chain carries TRBV10-2 and TRBJ2-7; D gene unclear. V lost 2 bases and J lost 2, with 13 bases in between. The V gene's germline CDR1 is WSHSY and CDR2 SAAADI. CDR3 size: 15 residues. DNA of the CDR3: TGCGCCAGCAGTGAGGTAGGGCAGTGGACCTACGAGCAGTACTTC. It specifies CASSEVGQWTYEQYF.

The chain carries TRBV4-2 and TRBJ1-6; D not certain. Germline V gene sequence: CDR1 LGHNA, CDR2 YNFKEQ. The CDR3 is 12 amino acids. The V gene lost 1 base and the J gene lost 9 bases, with 4 bases spanning the gap. DNA of the CDR3: TGTGCCAGCAGCCAAGGACCTTCACCCCTCCACTTT. Protein sequence: CASSQGPSPLHF.

This sequence joins TRBV9 and TRBJ2-7, with D uncertain. Germline CDR1 SGDLS, CDR2 YYNGEE. V lost 4 bases and J 5 bases, leaving 13 bases between the germline ends. This CDR3 region has 13 residues. The CDR3 loop is CASSLTAGHEQYF. As DNA, the CDR3 is TGTGCCAGCAGCCTCACGGCCGGGCACGAGCAGTACTTC.

This chain connects TRBV7-9 to TRBJ1-3; possible D gene TRBD1, 6 bases. Trimming pared 5 bases from V and 4 bases from J, leaving 9 bases between. The germline gives CDR1 SEHNR, CDR2 FQNEAQ (reference sequence). The CDR3 runs 13 residues. CDR3 amino acids: CASSPGTGNTIYF. DNA of the CDR3: TGTGCCAGCAGCCCGGGGACAGGAAACACCATATATTTT.

Here the CDR3 reads CASSIGTGYEQYF. CDR3 DNA: TGCGCCAGCAGCATAGGGACAGGGTACGAGCAGTACTTC. This chain connects TRBV5-1 to TRBJ2-7; 9 positions agree with TRBD1. The CDR3 contains 13 residues. Per the germline V gene, CDR1 is SGHRS and CDR2 is YFSETQ. The V and J ends lost 4 bases and 4 bases, in that order; junction bases with no gene match: 3. The whole variable domain, filled in from reference TRBV5-1 and TRBJ2-7, reads KAGVTQTPRYLIKTRGQQVTLSCSPISGHRSVSWYQQTPGQGLQFLFEYFSETQRNKGNFPGRFSGRQFSNSRSEMNVSTLELGDSALYLCASSIGTGYEQYFGPGTRLTVT.

The rearrangement links TRBV14 to TRBJ2-1; 7 positions match TRBD2. Germline CDR1 and CDR2: SGHDN and FVKESK. Trimming took 3 bases from V and 2 from J; bases not matched to a gene: 4. CDR3 length: 15 amino acids. The CDR3 spells CASSQFGTTYNEQFF. DNA for the CDR3: TGTGCCAGCAGCCAGTTCGGGACTACCTACAATGAGCAGTTCTTC.

The chain employs TRBV30 and TRBJ1-2, with 8 bases that match TRBD1. This CDR3 is 13 amino acids long. V dropped 1 base and J dropped 5; count of bases not matched to a gene: 3. Germline CDR1 reads GTSNPN; CDR2 reads SVGIG (reference sequence). The CDR3 sequence: CAWSAGQGYGYTF. Written as DNA, the CDR3 is TGTGCCTGGAGTGCCGGACAGGGATATGGCTACACCTTC.

The chain employs TRBV27 and TRBJ1-6, with 8 bases identical to TRBD1. This CDR3 contains 16 residues. V gave up 8 bases and J gave up 6 bases; unmatched junction bases: 12. Germline lookup yields CDR1 MNHEY and CDR2 SMNVEV (reference sequence). The CDR3 sequence: CASVPARDRSNSPLHF. For the CDR3, the DNA is TGTGCCAGCGTTCCGGCCCGGGACAGGAGTAATTCACCCCTCCACTTT.

The chain links TRBV4-2 to TRBJ2-1; 13 bases are shared with TRBD2. The germline V gene encodes CDR1 LGHNA and CDR2 YNFKEQ. V trimming: 4 bases; J trimming: 5 bases; junction bases outside the gene matches: 2. The length of the CDR3 is 15 residues. CDR3 bases: TGTGCCAGCAGCCTGGGACTAGCGGGAAACAATGAGCAGTTCTTC. It translates to CASSLGLAGNNEQFF.

This chain joins TRBV5-8 and TRBJ2-5, with 7 bases that match TRBD1. Germline values: CDR1 SGHTS, CDR2 YDEGEE. The CDR3 spans 13 residues. The ends lost 5 bases at V and 6 bases at J; junction bases unmatched: 7. CDR3 in amino acids: CASSRDRGKTQYF. CDR3 nucleotides: TGTGCCAGCAGTCGGGACAGAGGAAAGACCCAGTACTTC. The full variable domain, completed using reference TRBV5-8 and TRBJ2-5, is EAGVTQSPTHLIKTRGQQATLRCSPISGHTSVYWYQQALGLGLQFLLWYDEGEERNRGNFPPRFSGRQFPNYSSELNVNALELEDSALYLCASSRDRGKTQYFGPGTRLLVL.